The T cell receptor beta chain under discussion was sequenced for a study of blood T cell repertoires in COVID-19. About the research overall: COVID-19 samples, acute and convalescent, were from the United States, Italy and Spain.

V lost 2 bases to trimming and J lost 1 base, with 8 bases between them. Per germline, CDR1 MNHEY and CDR2 SVGAGI. The length of the CDR3 is 14 residues. In the study's own analysis: Amplification of reference gene primers was used by the study to estimate nucleated cell counts. Generated by immunoSEQ multiplex PCR, the TCRdb table keeps only in-frame clones and is missing some. D and trimming were read from the DNA, whereas the V and J calls and clone size are those reported in that table. The sample yields more than 150,000 clones, about 80% seen once. The chain links TRBV6-5 to TRBJ1-2, with a tentative D call TRBD1 (5 bases). Sequenced: peripheral blood. This receptor was taken from a man aged 55 to 69 with acute or convalescent COVID-19. The CDR3 DNA sequence: TGTGCCAGCAGTTACAGGGGAATTAACTATGGCTACACCTTC. Its protein product is CASSYRGINYGYTF.